This record covers a single T cell receptor beta chain. Sequencing used immunoSEQ multiplex PCR; TCRdb keeps in-frame clones, though not all of them. The sample shows around 83,000 clones, roughly 83% of them seen only once. V dropped 3 bases and J dropped 6 bases, with 13 bases sitting between them. CDR1 and CDR2 (germline): SGHRS, YFSETQ. This CDR3 region has 13 residues. These data are taken from a study of T cell responses to AZD1222 COVID-19 vaccine. The sequenced sample was peripheral blood, obtained on day 0 of AZD1222 vaccination. The chain recombines TRBV5-1 with TRBJ2-7, with a tentative D call TRBD1 (6 bases). The TCR sequence derives from an adult in good health. The CDR3 coding sequence is TGCGCCAGCAGCTCGGGACAAAACCTCGAGCAGTACTTC. This sequence encodes CASSSGQNLEQYF.